This TCR beta chain is from a study of blood T cell repertoires in COVID-19. Study overall: The United States, Italy and Spain provided the acute and convalescent COVID-19 samples. PBMCs, B-cell-depleted T cells, or T cells provided the cDNA or gDNA that made up the material.

Study processing details: By means of reference gene primer amplification, nucleated cell counts were estimated. This table comes from immunoSEQ multiplex PCR, and its TCRdb copy is limited to in-frame clones, with some not included. D and trimming were read from the DNA, whereas the V and J calls and clone size are those reported in that table. Among 95,000 to 100,000 clones, 91% were seen once, and the ten largest hold 15% to 20%. Trimming pared 5 bases from V and 0 bases from J, leaving 15 bases between. Germline lookup yields CDR1 SGHRS and CDR2 YFSETQ. CDR3 length equals 16 residues. The chain links TRBV5-1 to TRBJ2-1; weak D call: TRBD1 (6 bases). The sequenced sample consisted of peripheral blood. This sequence was found in a man aged 50-59 years with acute or convalescent COVID-19. The chain's CDR3 is CASSPGQLSSYNEQFF. DNA for the CDR3: TGCGCCAGCAGTCCCGGACAGCTGAGCTCCTACAATGAGCAGTTCTTC.